These 5 T cell receptor beta chains were sequenced from one sample in a study of blood T cell repertoires in COVID-19. Some clones are missing from TCRdb's copy, which holds only in-frame ones; the method was immunoSEQ multiplex PCR. The sample includes 80,000 to 90,000 clones, more than 75% of them seen just once. Sequencing used peripheral blood. These receptors all come from a woman in her 70s with acute or convalescent COVID-19.

V usage is TRBV6-4 and J usage is TRBJ1-6; D gene unclear. V was cut by 6 bases and J by 8 bases, with 11 bases left in between. Germline V gene sequence: CDR1 MRHNA, CDR2 SNTAGT. This CDR3 has 13 amino acids. The DNA of the CDR3 is TGTGCCAGCAGCGATGAAATAGATTCACCCCTCCACTTT. Translation gives CASSDEIDSPLHF.

Remarks on this clone: The sample contains more than one DNA sequence encoding this CDR3. This chain links TRBV5-1 with TRBJ2-5; the match to TRBD2 covers 14 bases. The trim removed 2 bases at V and 5 bases at J, leaving 2 bases unmatched. The CDR3 spans 15 residues. Germline V gene sequence: CDR1 SGHRS, CDR2 YFSETQ. CDR3 bases: TGCGCCAGCAGCTTAGGACTAGCGGGAGGTGAGACCCAGTACTTC. It translates to CASSLGLAGGETQYF.

The gene calls are TRBV4-1 and TRBJ2-1; 12 bases match TRBD2. The germline V gene has CDR1 MGHRA and CDR2 YSYEKL. This CDR3 region has 15 residues. Trimming took 2 bases from V and 8 from J; bases not matched to a gene: 4. CDR3 nucleotides: TGCGCCAGCAGCCAAATGACTAGCGGGAGCCATGAGCAGTTCTTC. Translated, it gives CASSQMTSGSHEQFF.

The rearrangement uses TRBV4-1 and TRBJ1-2, with TRBD1 matching over 7 bases. The CDR3 extends over 14 amino acids. Germline-derived CDR1 and CDR2 are MGHRA and YSYEKL. Trimming removed 0 bases from V and 6 bases from J; junction bases left unmatched: 4. The CDR3 sequence is CASSQDTQGNGYTF. The CDR3 nucleotides read TGCGCCAGCAGCCAAGATACACAGGGGAATGGCTACACCTTC.

The gene calls are TRBV5-1 and TRBJ2-7; 12 bases are shared with TRBD2. The CDR3 extends over 14 amino acids. With V trimmed by 7 bases and J by 2 bases, 4 bases remained unmatched. Per germline, CDR1 SGHRS and CDR2 YFSETQ. CDR3 residues: CASALAGGPYEQYV. As DNA, the CDR3 is TGCGCCAGCGCCCTAGCGGGAGGGCCCTACGAGCAGTACGTC.